This TCR beta chain was recorded in a study of blood T cell repertoires in COVID-19. The overall study: The United States, Italy and Spain were the sources of the acute and convalescent COVID-19 samples. Sources were T cells, B-cell-depleted T cells, or PBMCs; the material itself was cDNA or gDNA.

The authors' processing: Amplification with reference gene primers provided the estimates of nucleated cell counts. Sequenced by immunoSEQ multiplex PCR; TCRdb stores in-frame clones only, minus some. That table supplies the V and J calls and clone size; D and trimming were determined from the DNA. The table has 100,000 or so clones, over 80% seen once. Sequencing was done on a sample of peripheral blood. The sequence derives from a man over 45 with active or convalescent COVID-19.

CDR3 nucleotide sequence: TGTGCCAGCTCACCACCGGCAGGGTACACTGAAGCTTTCTTT. Translated, it gives CASSPPAGYTEAFF. The gene calls are TRBV18 and TRBJ1-1; tentative D call: TRBD1 (5 bases). This CDR3 contains 14 residues. V gave up 0 bases and J gave up 3 bases, with 8 bases separating them. Per the germline V gene, CDR1 is KGHSH and CDR2 is LQKENI.